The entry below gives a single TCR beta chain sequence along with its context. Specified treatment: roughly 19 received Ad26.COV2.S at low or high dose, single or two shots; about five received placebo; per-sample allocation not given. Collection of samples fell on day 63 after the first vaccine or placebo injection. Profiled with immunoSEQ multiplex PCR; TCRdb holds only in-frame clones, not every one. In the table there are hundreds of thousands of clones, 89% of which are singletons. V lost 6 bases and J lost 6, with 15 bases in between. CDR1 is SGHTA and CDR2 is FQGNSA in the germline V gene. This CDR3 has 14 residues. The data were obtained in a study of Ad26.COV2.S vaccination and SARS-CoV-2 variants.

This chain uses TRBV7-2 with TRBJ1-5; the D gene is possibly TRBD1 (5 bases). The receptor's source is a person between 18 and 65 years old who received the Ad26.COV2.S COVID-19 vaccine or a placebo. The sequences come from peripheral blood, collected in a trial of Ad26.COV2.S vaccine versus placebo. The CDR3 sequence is CASSPRGGTQPQHF. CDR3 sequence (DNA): TGTGCCAGCAGTCCCCGGGGGGGGACTCAGCCCCAGCATTTT.